The T cell receptor (beta chain) under discussion was sequenced for a study of blood T cell repertoires in COVID-19. Study-level information: The cDNA or gDNA used as material had been derived from T cells, B-cell-depleted T cells, or PBMCs.

Germline CDR1 and CDR2: SGHDT and YYEEEE. The V end was cut by 4 bases, the J end by 8 bases, with 12 bases between. This CDR3 has 12 amino acids. In the original analysis: The assay estimated nucleated cells by amplifying reference gene primers. TCRdb's table, derived via immunoSEQ multiplex PCR, lists solely in-frame clones and lacks some. V and J calls and clone size are given by that table; D and trimming were obtained from the DNA. Among hundreds of thousands of clones listed, 85% to 90% were seen once. The TCR sequence derives from a woman between 18 and 29 years old with acute or convalescent COVID-19. The sequencing sample was made of peripheral blood. This sequence joins TRBV5-6 and TRBJ1-2; D remains ambiguous. The chain's CDR3 is CASSPGDLGYTF. The CDR3 DNA reads TGTGCCAGCAGCCCCGGGGATCTCGGCTACACCTTC.